Listed below are T cell receptor beta chains from one sample, sequenced in a study of blood T cell repertoires in COVID-19. This table comes from immunoSEQ multiplex PCR, and its TCRdb copy is limited to in-frame clones, with some not included. The table has around 320,000 clones, roughly nine tenths seen once; the top ten hold around 3.9%. Sample: PBMCs or T cells enriched from blood (not recorded which). Source of these receptors: a woman aged 25 to 39 who had been exposed to COVID-19. Each CDR3 is given with its conserved first and last residue. The D gene is left open where the match is weak. Clone size is stated in some rows and not others, as once, few, many or a class when expanded.

J: TRBJ2-7; V: TRBV11-1; size: once; D: -; DNA: TGTGCCAGCAGCTGGGGGCCCGGATCCTACGAGCAGTACTTC; CDR3: CASSWGPGSYEQYF
J: TRBJ2-1; V: TRBV2; size: -; D: -; DNA: TGTGCCAGCAGTGACCCGGACACGACCTACAATGAGCAGTTCTTC; CDR3: CASSDPDTTYNEQFF
J: TRBJ1-2; V: TRBV10-3; size: -; D: -; DNA: TGTGCCATCAGTGAGGGGCAGGGCCTCTATGGCTACACCTTC; CDR3: CAISEGQGLYGYTF
J: TRBJ1-1; V: TRBV2; size: -; D: -; DNA: TGTGCCAGCAGTGAACACGGTATGAACACTGAAGCTTTCTTT; CDR3: CASSEHGMNTEAFF
J: TRBJ2-3; V: TRBV4-2; size: -; D: TRBD2; DNA: TGTGCCAGCAGCCCTCAACATAGCGGGGGGCCAGAAGATACGCAGTATTTT; CDR3: CASSPQHSGGPEDTQYF
J: TRBJ2-1; V: TRBV19; size: -; D: TRBD1; DNA: TGTGCCAGTAACCTCGGGACAGCTTCGGACAATGAGCAGTTCTTC; CDR3: CASNLGTASDNEQFF
J: TRBJ1-5; V: TRBV19; size: -; D: -; DNA: TGTGCCAGTAGCCCTAAGGGACAAACTCATCAGCCCCAGCATTTT; CDR3: CASSPKGQTHQPQHF
J: TRBJ1-2; V: TRBV7-2; size: -; D: -; DNA: TGTGCCAGCAGCCCCACCGCCGAACTCTATGGCTACACCTTC; CDR3: CASSPTAELYGYTF
J: TRBJ2-7; V: TRBV28; size: -; D: -; DNA: TGTGCCAGCAGTCCCCAACCCTCGAGCTCCTACGAGCAGTACTTC; CDR3: CASSPQPSSSYEQYF
J: TRBJ2-1; V: TRBV4-2; size: -; D: -; DNA: TGTGCCAGCAGCCTAACTGGCGGCTCCTACAATGAGCAGTTCTTC; CDR3: CASSLTGGSYNEQFF
J: TRBJ2-1; V: TRBV6-4; size: -; D: -; DNA: TGTGCCAGCAGTGACCTTTACAATGAGCAGTTCTTC; CDR3: CASSDLYNEQFF
J: TRBJ1-1; V: TRBV18; size: -; D: -; DNA: TGTGCCAGCTCACCTTACCAGGCGGGTTGGACTGAAGCTTTCTTT; CDR3: CASSPYQAGWTEAFF
J: TRBJ1-2; V: TRBV14; size: -; D: TRBD1; DNA: TGTGCCAGCAGCCTTGAATACAGGGGAAGCTACACCTTC; CDR3: CASSLEYRGSYTF
J: TRBJ1-5; V: TRBV5-1; size: -; D: -; DNA: TGCGCCAGCAGCTTGGATCAGAATAATCAGCCCCAGCATTTT; CDR3: CASSLDQNNQPQHF
J: TRBJ2-7; V: TRBV30; size: -; D: -; DNA: TGTGCCTGGAGATTCGCGGGGAATCATTACGAGCAGTACTTC; CDR3: CAWRFAGNHYEQYF
J: TRBJ2-2; V: TRBV10-2; size: -; D: -; DNA: TGCGCCAGCAGTGACTCCAGGAACGGGGAGCTGTTTTTT; CDR3: CASSDSRNGELFF
J: TRBJ2-2; V: TRBV7-6; size: -; D: -; DNA: TGTGCCAGCAGTTCCCTTGCTACCGGGTCGAACACCGGGGAGCTGTTTTTT; CDR3: CASSSLATGSNTGELFF
J: TRBJ1-5; V: TRBV28; size: -; D: -; DNA: TGTGCCAGCGGCGGAGGCAATCAGCCCCAGCATTTT; CDR3: CASGGGNQPQHF
J: TRBJ1-1; V: TRBV7-9; size: -; D: TRBD1; DNA: TGTGCCAGCAGCCCGACCGTGCAGGGGGCAGACACTGAAGCTTTCTTT; CDR3: CASSPTVQGADTEAFF
J: TRBJ1-1; V: TRBV7-8; size: -; D: -; DNA: TGTGCCAGCAGCGTACAGGTTAGGGTCACTGAAGCTTTCTTT; CDR3: CASSVQVRVTEAFF
J: TRBJ2-7; V: TRBV3-1/TRBV3-2; size: -; D: TRBD1; DNA: TGTGCCAGCAGCCGGACAGGGGGCTACGAGCAGTACTTC; CDR3: CASSRTGGYEQYF
J: TRBJ1-5; V: TRBV4-2; size: once; D: -; DNA: TGTGCCAGCAGCCAAGATCTCTATAGCAATCAGCCCCAGCATTTT; CDR3: CASSQDLYSNQPQHF
J: TRBJ2-3; V: TRBV3-1/TRBV3-2; size: -; D: TRBD1; DNA: TGTGCCAGCAGAGACAGGGGTTCCACAGATACGCAGTATTTT; CDR3: CASRDRGSTDTQYF
J: TRBJ1-1; V: TRBV9; size: -; D: TRBD1; DNA: TGTGCCAGCAGCCCCCGGGACAGGGCAGGCACTGAAGCTTTCTTT; CDR3: CASSPRDRAGTEAFF
J: TRBJ2-7; V: TRBV20-1; size: -; D: -; DNA: TGCAGTGCTAGCACAACCTACGAGCAGTACTTC; CDR3: CSASTTYEQYF
J: TRBJ2-1; V: TRBV5-1; size: -; D: TRBD2; DNA: TGCGCCAGCAGCTTGGTGGCAGGGACTAGCGGGATTTACAATGAGCAGTTCTTC; CDR3: CASSLVAGTSGIYNEQFF
J: TRBJ2-5; V: TRBV24-1; size: -; D: -; DNA: TGTGCCACCAGTGATACTAGTTTGCCCGAGACCCAGTACTTC; CDR3: CATSDTSLPETQYF
J: TRBJ1-2; V: TRBV2; size: -; D: -; DNA: TGTGCCAGCAGTGAAGGGAGACAGGTACTCTTCTATGGCTACACCTTC; CDR3: CASSEGRQVLFYGYTF
J: TRBJ2-3; V: TRBV20-1; size: -; D: TRBD1; DNA: TGCAGTGCTAGTCTCCGGGACAGGGGCACAGATACGCAGTATTTT; CDR3: CSASLRDRGTDTQYF
J: TRBJ2-5; V: TRBV5-6; size: few; D: -; DNA: TGTGCCAGCAGCCCAGGGTCGGCAGAAGAGACCCAGTACTTC; CDR3: CASSPGSAEETQYF
J: TRBJ2-7; V: TRBV19; size: -; D: -; DNA: TGTGCCAGTAGTGTGCTCGGCCAGGCCTACGAGCAGTACTTC; CDR3: CASSVLGQAYEQYF
J: TRBJ2-5; V: TRBV30; size: -; D: -; DNA: TGTGCCTCATCGCGGGGTGGGGAAGAGACCCAGTACTTC; CDR3: CASSRGGEETQYF
J: TRBJ2-7; V: TRBV4-1; size: -; D: -; DNA: TGCGCCAGCAGCCATACATTAACAGGGTCGGGCTACGAGCAGTACTTC; CDR3: CASSHTLTGSGYEQYF
J: TRBJ2-2; V: TRBV5-8; size: -; D: TRBD2; DNA: TGTGCCAGCAGCCCGACGGGACTAAACACCGGGGAGCTGTTTTTT; CDR3: CASSPTGLNTGELFF
J: TRBJ1-1; V: TRBV6-1; size: -; D: -; DNA: TGTGCCAGCAGTGAAGGATGGGCTAGGGGCACTGAAGCTTTCTTT; CDR3: CASSEGWARGTEAFF
J: TRBJ2-7; V: TRBV5-4; size: -; D: -; DNA: TGTGCCAGCAGCTTAACGGGTTTCTACGAGCAGTACTTC; CDR3: CASSLTGFYEQYF
J: TRBJ1-4; V: TRBV3-1/TRBV3-2; size: -; D: TRBD1; DNA: TGTGCCAGCAGCCCAGGACAGGGGGGAGGTGAAAAACTGTTTTTT; CDR3: CASSPGQGGGEKLFF
J: TRBJ1-2; V: TRBV5-5; size: many; D: TRBD1; DNA: TGTGCCAGCAGCTTGGTGACCGGGACAGTGTATGGCTACACCTTC; CDR3: CASSLVTGTVYGYTF
J: TRBJ1-4; V: TRBV7-6; size: -; D: TRBD1; DNA: TGTGCCAGCAGCCCCTCGACAGGGGGAGAAGAAAAACTGTTTTTT; CDR3: CASSPSTGGEEKLFF
J: TRBJ1-2; V: TRBV5-1; size: -; D: -; DNA: TGCGCCAGCACCGGACGAGGGCAGGGGTATGGCTACACCTTC; CDR3: CASTGRGQGYGYTF
J: TRBJ1-2; V: TRBV5-1; size: -; D: TRBD1; DNA: TGCGCCAGCAGCTTCGGGACAGGGAAACCTAACTATGGCTACACCTTC; CDR3: CASSFGTGKPNYGYTF
J: TRBJ2-5; V: TRBV2; size: -; D: -; DNA: TGTGCCAGCAGTGAAAACGAAGCCCAAGAGACCCAGTACTTC; CDR3: CASSENEAQETQYF
J: TRBJ2-3; V: TRBV11-2; size: -; D: TRBD2; DNA: TGTGCCAGCAGCTTAGCCACGACTAGCGCAGATACGCAGTATTTT; CDR3: CASSLATTSADTQYF
J: TRBJ1-5; V: TRBV2; size: -; D: TRBD1; DNA: TGTGCCAGCAGGGGGACAGGTAGCAATCAGCCCCAGCATTTT; CDR3: CASRGTGSNQPQHF
J: TRBJ1-2; V: TRBV9; size: -; D: -; DNA: TGTGCCAGCAGCGTCCAGGGGAGGGACTATGGCTACACCTTC; CDR3: CASSVQGRDYGYTF
J: TRBJ1-6; V: TRBV9; size: -; D: -; DNA: TGTGCCAGCAGCGCCCGACAGATGAGCTCCTATAATTCACCCCTCCACTTT; CDR3: CASSARQMSSYNSPLHF
J: TRBJ2-5; V: TRBV18; size: -; D: TRBD2; DNA: TGTGCCAGCTCACCTAGCGGGGGGTATGAGACCCAGTACTTC; CDR3: CASSPSGGYETQYF
J: TRBJ1-1; V: TRBV24-1; size: few; D: -; DNA: TGTGCCACCGCACAGGGAAGCGGGAACACTGAAGCTTTCTTT; CDR3: CATAQGSGNTEAFF
J: TRBJ1-2; V: TRBV3-1/TRBV3-2; size: -; D: -; DNA: TGTGCCAGCAGCCAAGTTTACAGGGATGGCTACACCTTC; CDR3: CASSQVYRDGYTF
J: TRBJ2-1; V: TRBV5-1; size: -; D: -; DNA: TGCGCCAGCAGCCTTCTTGGAGAAACATGGAATGAGCAGTTCTTC; CDR3: CASSLLGETWNEQFF
J: TRBJ2-5; V: TRBV9; size: once; D: TRBD1; DNA: TGTGCCAGCAGCGTAGAGGGGGCGAGGGAGACCCAGTACTTC; CDR3: CASSVEGARETQYF
J: TRBJ2-5; V: TRBV7-9; size: -; D: TRBD1; DNA: TGTGCCAGCAGCTTATTATCGACAGGGGAAGAGACCCAGTACTTC; CDR3: CASSLLSTGEETQYF
J: TRBJ2-5; V: TRBV29-1; size: -; D: TRBD1; DNA: TGCAGCGTGCGGGCAGGGGGCGGAGAGACCCAGTACTTC; CDR3: CSVRAGGGETQYF
J: TRBJ1-5; V: TRBV29-1; size: -; D: -; DNA: TGCAGCGTTGAAGATGGCGGTCAGCCCCAGCATTTT; CDR3: CSVEDGGQPQHF
J: TRBJ2-7; V: TRBV6-5; size: -; D: -; DNA: TGTGCCAGCAGTTACGGTGCACTAGCTGCCGAGCAGTACTTC; CDR3: CASSYGALAAEQYF